Only a few counts were recorded for the clone carrying this T cell receptor beta chain. Its target is not known. The data stem from a study of blood T cells in healthy people across ages. Findings and caveats of the study: Estimates of total diversity, which came from one million sequenced T cells, were considered to be underestimates.

Trimming left V 5 bases short and J 12 bases short, with 12 bases between. The CDR3 sequence is 11 residues long. PCR was performed a second time for about 7 to 11 cycles using a sample-barcoded 5' primer and a J-beta primer mix. Every sample returned 2.5 million or more CDR3-containing paired-end reads. A single record per CDR3 protein comes from TCRdb applying MiXCR to the 5' RACE reads. Of roughly 1.5 million distinct CDR3 sequences listed, around 40% are singletons. The amount of total RNA extracted per sample was at least 5.5 micrograms. The sample consisted of blood. The chain uses TRBV12-3 or TRBV12-4 and TRBJ2-3; maybe TRBD2 (6 bases). The sequence derives from a young woman in good health. CDR3 protein: CASSAGSPQYF. The CDR3 region has the DNA TGTGCCAGCAGTGCGGGGTCCCCTCAGTATTTT.